These T cell receptor beta chains were read from a single sample in a study of T cell changes during pregnancy in multiple sclerosis. Data came from immunoSEQ multiplex PCR; TCRdb stores just in-frame clones and leaves some out. The sample consists of 90,000 to 120,000 clones, about 89% of them appearing once. Specimen: peripheral blood, collected after pregnancy. The receptors were gathered from a female donor with multiple sclerosis, enrolled in a pregnancy study. Both conserved end residues are part of each CDR3. Each record gives: CDR3 DNA, CDR3 protein, J gene, V gene, D gene, clone size. The D gene is left open where the match is weak. Size values are once, few and many counts, or a class for expanded clones, and some rows have none.

CDR3 DNA: TGTGCCAGCAGCTTACAGGGGGCAACTAATGAAAAACTGTTTTTT
CDR3 protein: CASSLQGATNEKLFF
J gene: TRBJ1-4
V gene: TRBV5-4
D gene: TRBD1
clone size: -

CDR3 DNA: TGTGCCAGCAGATTCGGGACAGGGGGATCTTATAGCAATCAGCCCCAGCATTTT
CDR3 protein: CASRFGTGGSYSNQPQHF
J gene: TRBJ1-5
V gene: TRBV9
D gene: TRBD1
clone size: -

CDR3 DNA: TGTGCCAGCAGGGAGATGACAGGGGAGACTGAAGCTTTCTTT
CDR3 protein: CASREMTGETEAFF
J gene: TRBJ1-1
V gene: TRBV5-4
D gene: TRBD1
clone size: -

CDR3 DNA: TGTGCCAGCAGCCCCAGACAGGTTAGCAATCAGCCCCAGCATTTT
CDR3 protein: CASSPRQVSNQPQHF
J gene: TRBJ1-5
V gene: TRBV7-9
D gene: -
clone size: few

CDR3 DNA: TGTGCCATCGGTCCAGGGTCCGGAAACACCATATATTTT
CDR3 protein: CAIGPGSGNTIYF
J gene: TRBJ1-3
V gene: TRBV10-3
D gene: -
clone size: -

CDR3 DNA: TGTGCCAGCAGTGTTACAGGGGGCTACACCGGGGAGCTGTTTTTT
CDR3 protein: CASSVTGGYTGELFF
J gene: TRBJ2-2
V gene: TRBV2
D gene: TRBD1
clone size: -

CDR3 DNA: TGTGCCAGCAGCACTTCGGGACAGCCAAGCTCCTATAATTCACCCCTCCACTTT
CDR3 protein: CASSTSGQPSSYNSPLHF
J gene: TRBJ1-6
V gene: TRBV21-1
D gene: -
clone size: few

CDR3 DNA: TGTGCCAGCAGTCCGGGACTCGGAAACTACGAGCAGTACTTC
CDR3 protein: CASSPGLGNYEQYF
J gene: TRBJ2-7
V gene: TRBV27
D gene: -
clone size: -

CDR3 DNA: TGTGCCAGCTCACGGGACCCCAGCGGGGACACTGAAGCTTTCTTT
CDR3 protein: CASSRDPSGDTEAFF
J gene: TRBJ1-1
V gene: TRBV18
D gene: -
clone size: -

CDR3 DNA: TGTGCCAGCACCCGGGACAGGGGGAACACTGAAGCTTTCTTT
CDR3 protein: CASTRDRGNTEAFF
J gene: TRBJ1-1
V gene: TRBV2
D gene: TRBD1
clone size: -

CDR3 DNA: TGTGCCATCAGCCGGGACACCGACAATCAGCCCCAGCATTTT
CDR3 protein: CAISRDTDNQPQHF
J gene: TRBJ1-5
V gene: TRBV10-3
D gene: -
clone size: -

CDR3 DNA: TGTGCCAGCAGCGCACTTATCGGGTACCAAGAGACCCAGTACTTC
CDR3 protein: CASSALIGYQETQYF
J gene: TRBJ2-5
V gene: TRBV9
D gene: -
clone size: -

CDR3 DNA: TGTGCCATCAGTACCCCGGACGGGGTAGAAGCTTTCTTT
CDR3 protein: CAISTPDGVEAFF
J gene: TRBJ1-1
V gene: TRBV10-3
D gene: -
clone size: -

CDR3 DNA: TGTGCTAGTGGTTTTGAGGTACCTCCCTATGGCTACACCTTC
CDR3 protein: CASGFEVPPYGYTF
J gene: TRBJ1-2
V gene: TRBV12-5
D gene: -
clone size: -

CDR3 DNA: TGTGCCAGCAGTCCAGTGGGGGCCGGTAGGGCCCAGCATTTT
CDR3 protein: CASSPVGAGRAQHF
J gene: TRBJ1-5
V gene: TRBV27
D gene: -
clone size: -

CDR3 DNA: TGTGCCAGTACCCTGAATCCAGGCCGAGATACGCAGTATTTT
CDR3 protein: CASTLNPGRDTQYF
J gene: TRBJ2-3
V gene: TRBV19
D gene: -
clone size: -

CDR3 DNA: TGTGCCAGCAGCTTAGGGGGCGGGGGGCCCTCCTTTTTTCCCTTTGGTTACAATGAGCAGTTCTTC
CDR3 protein: CASSLGGGGPSFFPFGYNEQFF
J gene: TRBJ2-1
V gene: TRBV7-6
D gene: TRBD2
clone size: -

CDR3 DNA: TGTGCCAGCAGTTTATCGTCGGGGGTCTTCTACGAGCAGTACTTC
CDR3 protein: CASSLSSGVFYEQYF
J gene: TRBJ2-7
V gene: TRBV27
D gene: -
clone size: -

CDR3 DNA: TGTGCCAGCAGCTTAGCGGTAGCGGGGGCCTCCTACAATGAGCAGTTCTTC
CDR3 protein: CASSLAVAGASYNEQFF
J gene: TRBJ2-1
V gene: TRBV11-1
D gene: TRBD2
clone size: -

CDR3 DNA: TGTGCCACCAGCAGCGCCGGGACAGGCCTAAACGAGCAGTACTTC
CDR3 protein: CATSSAGTGLNEQYF
J gene: TRBJ2-7
V gene: TRBV15
D gene: TRBD1
clone size: -

CDR3 DNA: TGTGCCAGCAGCGACGACGGGGACACCGGGGAGCTGTTTTTT
CDR3 protein: CASSDDGDTGELFF
J gene: TRBJ2-2
V gene: TRBV7-2
D gene: -
clone size: once

CDR3 DNA: TGTGCCAGCAGCGTAGGGCTAGCGGGGGGGCAGGAGCAGTACTTC
CDR3 protein: CASSVGLAGGQEQYF
J gene: TRBJ2-7
V gene: TRBV9
D gene: TRBD2
clone size: -

CDR3 DNA: TGTGCCAGCAGCCGGGACACCCAGACTGAAGCTTTCTTT
CDR3 protein: CASSRDTQTEAFF
J gene: TRBJ1-1
V gene: TRBV6-4
D gene: -
clone size: -

CDR3 DNA: TGTGCCATCAGTTCCGGGTTGCAGCAGTTCTTC
CDR3 protein: CAISSGLQQFF
J gene: TRBJ2-1
V gene: TRBV10-3
D gene: -
clone size: once

CDR3 DNA: TGCAGCGTAACAACAGGGAGCGCTGAGACCCAGTACTTC
CDR3 protein: CSVTTGSAETQYF
J gene: TRBJ2-5
V gene: TRBV29-1
D gene: -
clone size: -

CDR3 DNA: TGTGCCAGCAGTAACAACCCGGACAGGGTCTATGGCTACACCTTC
CDR3 protein: CASSNNPDRVYGYTF
J gene: TRBJ1-2
V gene: TRBV6-5
D gene: TRBD1
clone size: once

CDR3 DNA: TGTGCCAGCACCCGGGACAGCCGCTCCTACAATGAGCAGTTCTTC
CDR3 protein: CASTRDSRSYNEQFF
J gene: TRBJ2-1
V gene: TRBV6-1
D gene: TRBD1
clone size: -

CDR3 DNA: TGTGCCATCAGTGAGTCGACAGCGAACTATGGCTACACCTTC
CDR3 protein: CAISESTANYGYTF
J gene: TRBJ1-2
V gene: TRBV10-3
D gene: -
clone size: few

CDR3 DNA: TGTGCCAGCAGCCAAGACCGGACAGCTGGAAACACCATATATTTT
CDR3 protein: CASSQDRTAGNTIYF
J gene: TRBJ1-3
V gene: TRBV4-2
D gene: -
clone size: -

CDR3 DNA: TGTGCCAGTAGTACTCGGTTTTCATCTAGCACAGATACGCAGTATTTT
CDR3 protein: CASSTRFSSSTDTQYF
J gene: TRBJ2-3
V gene: TRBV19
D gene: -
clone size: -

CDR3 DNA: TGCGCCAGCAGCTTGGGGGCAGATTACAATGAGCAGTTCTTC
CDR3 protein: CASSLGADYNEQFF
J gene: TRBJ2-1
V gene: TRBV5-1
D gene: -
clone size: -

CDR3 DNA: TGTGCCAGCAGCTCCGGGACTAGCGGGGGCCCCTACAATGAGCAGTTCTTC
CDR3 protein: CASSSGTSGGPYNEQFF
J gene: TRBJ2-1
V gene: TRBV28
D gene: TRBD2
clone size: -

CDR3 DNA: TGCGCCAGCAGTGAGGGTCAGGACAGCTTTTATGGCTACACCTTC
CDR3 protein: CASSEGQDSFYGYTF
J gene: TRBJ1-2
V gene: TRBV10-2
D gene: -
clone size: -

CDR3 DNA: TGTGCCATCAGTGACCGCCGGGTAATGAACACTGAAGCTTTCTTT
CDR3 protein: CAISDRRVMNTEAFF
J gene: TRBJ1-1
V gene: TRBV10-3
D gene: -
clone size: -

CDR3 DNA: TGTGCCAGCAGTTCCGTCGAGCTAGGCGAGCAGTACTTC
CDR3 protein: CASSSVELGEQYF
J gene: TRBJ2-7
V gene: TRBV6-5
D gene: -
clone size: -

CDR3 DNA: TGTGCCAGCCGGGACATCGCTAACTATGGCTACACCTTC
CDR3 protein: CASRDIANYGYTF
J gene: TRBJ1-2
V gene: TRBV6-1
D gene: -
clone size: -

CDR3 DNA: TGTGCCAGCAGCGCCCGACAGGGGGGCGTTGAAAAACTGTTTTTT
CDR3 protein: CASSARQGGVEKLFF
J gene: TRBJ1-4
V gene: TRBV9
D gene: TRBD1
clone size: -

CDR3 DNA: TGTGCCAGCGACAGGGTCGATAATTCACCCCTCCACTTT
CDR3 protein: CASDRVDNSPLHF
J gene: TRBJ1-6
V gene: TRBV2
D gene: TRBD1
clone size: once

CDR3 DNA: TGTGCCAGCAGCCTGGGACAGCAAGAGACCCAGTACTTC
CDR3 protein: CASSLGQQETQYF
J gene: TRBJ2-5
V gene: TRBV2
D gene: TRBD1
clone size: few

CDR3 DNA: TGTGCCAGCAGTAGAGACTCTTCGAACACTGAAGCTTTCTTT
CDR3 protein: CASSRDSSNTEAFF
J gene: TRBJ1-1
V gene: TRBV6-6
D gene: -
clone size: -

CDR3 DNA: TGTGCCAGCAGCCTCAGTGACAATGAGCAGTTCTTC
CDR3 protein: CASSLSDNEQFF
J gene: TRBJ2-1
V gene: TRBV9
D gene: -
clone size: -

CDR3 DNA: TGTGCCTGGAGTGTGCGTGGGGGCAATTCACCCCTCCACTTT
CDR3 protein: CAWSVRGGNSPLHF
J gene: TRBJ1-6
V gene: TRBV30
D gene: -
clone size: -

CDR3 DNA: TGTGCCAGCGGCCCCGGGACAATTATTGATCAGCCCCAGCATTTT
CDR3 protein: CASGPGTIIDQPQHF
J gene: TRBJ1-5
V gene: TRBV2
D gene: -
clone size: -

CDR3 DNA: TGTGCCAGCAGCCAAGACGCGGGGGGTGCCACAGATACGCAGTATTTT
CDR3 protein: CASSQDAGGATDTQYF
J gene: TRBJ2-3
V gene: TRBV4-2
D gene: TRBD2
clone size: -

CDR3 DNA: TGTGCCAGCAGCCCCAGCTCCTACGAGCAGTACTTC
CDR3 protein: CASSPSSYEQYF
J gene: TRBJ2-7
V gene: TRBV14
D gene: -
clone size: -

CDR3 DNA: TGTGCCAGCAGCCCATACAGGGGAACCACAGCGGACGAGCAGTACTTC
CDR3 protein: CASSPYRGTTADEQYF
J gene: TRBJ2-7
V gene: TRBV21-1
D gene: -
clone size: -

CDR3 DNA: TGCGCCAGCAGCCCCGAGACAGGACCATATGGCTACACCTTC
CDR3 protein: CASSPETGPYGYTF
J gene: TRBJ1-2
V gene: TRBV4-1
D gene: -
clone size: -

CDR3 DNA: TGTGCCAGCAGCGTAGAGGCAGGGGACGAGACCCAGTACTTC
CDR3 protein: CASSVEAGDETQYF
J gene: TRBJ2-5
V gene: TRBV9
D gene: -
clone size: -

CDR3 DNA: TGTGCCAGCAGCTTGGCCGGTGGCAATCAGCCCCAGCATTTT
CDR3 protein: CASSLAGGNQPQHF
J gene: TRBJ1-5
V gene: TRBV5-5
D gene: -
clone size: -

CDR3 DNA: TGTGCCAGCAGCTTATTGGGGCGCAGCACTAACTATGGCTACACCTTC
CDR3 protein: CASSLLGRSTNYGYTF
J gene: TRBJ1-2
V gene: TRBV7-9
D gene: -
clone size: -

CDR3 DNA: TGTGCCAGCAGTTTAGGACAGGGAATTGATTCACCCCTCCACTTT
CDR3 protein: CASSLGQGIDSPLHF
J gene: TRBJ1-6
V gene: TRBV27
D gene: TRBD1
clone size: -

CDR3 DNA: TGTGCCAGCAGCGGGACTGACTCCTACAATGAGCAGTTCTTC
CDR3 protein: CASSGTDSYNEQFF
J gene: TRBJ2-1
V gene: TRBV4-2
D gene: -
clone size: -

CDR3 DNA: TGTGCCAGCAGCTTAGTCAGGGCCACTGAAGCTTTCTTT
CDR3 protein: CASSLVRATEAFF
J gene: TRBJ1-1
V gene: TRBV11-2
D gene: -
clone size: -

CDR3 DNA: TGTGCCAGTAGTACAGGGGTGACAGATACGCAGTATTTT
CDR3 protein: CASSTGVTDTQYF
J gene: TRBJ2-3
V gene: TRBV19
D gene: -
clone size: -